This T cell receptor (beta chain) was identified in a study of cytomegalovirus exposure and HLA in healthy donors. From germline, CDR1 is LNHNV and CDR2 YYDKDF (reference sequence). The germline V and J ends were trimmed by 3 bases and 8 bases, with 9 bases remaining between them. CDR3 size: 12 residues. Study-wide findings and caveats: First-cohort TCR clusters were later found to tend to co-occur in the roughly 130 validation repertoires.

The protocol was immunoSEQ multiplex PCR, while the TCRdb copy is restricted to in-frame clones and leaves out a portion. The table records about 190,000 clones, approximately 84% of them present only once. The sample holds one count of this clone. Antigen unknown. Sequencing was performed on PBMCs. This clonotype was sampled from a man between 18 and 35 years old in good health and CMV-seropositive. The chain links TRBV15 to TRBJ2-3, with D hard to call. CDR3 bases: TGTGCCACCAGCAGTTCCCTAGGTACGCAGTATTTT. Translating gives CATSSSLGTQYF. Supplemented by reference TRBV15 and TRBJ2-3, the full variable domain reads DAMVIQNPRYQVTQFGKPVTLSCSQTLNHNVMYWYQQKSSQAPKLLFHYYDKDFNNEADTPDNFQSRRPNTSFCFLDIRSPGLGDTAMYLCATSSSLGTQYFGPGTRLTVL.